This T cell receptor (beta chain) was sequenced in a study of patients and donors after allogeneic stem cell transplantation. TCRdb reanalysed the RT-PCR reads using MiXCR and keeps one entry per CDR3 protein. The sample shows about 960,000 distinct CDR3 sequences, 18% of them seen only once. Germline V gives CDR1 DFQATT, CDR2 SNEGSKA (reference sequence). Trimming removed 3 bases from V and 2 bases from J, with 8 bases in between. This CDR3 has 12 residues. The chain has TRBV20-1 and TRBJ2-7; D uncertain. This clonotype was sampled from a human donor who was either an allogeneic HSCT recipient or a stem cell or donor lymphocyte infusion donor (not recorded which). It is not recorded whose cells these are; they may come from a transplant donor. Source material: blood, either unsorted or a sorted T cell fraction (not recorded which). CDR3 sequence (DNA): TGCAGTGCTAGTGAACGGGCCTACGAGCAGTACTTC. It translates to CSASERAYEQYF.